This passage covers 24 T cell receptor beta chains from one sample sequenced in a study of control samples from healthy donors and cancer patients. Repertoires were generated with immunoSEQ multiplex PCR, while TCRdb's copy carries only in-frame clones and drops some. The table records 150,000 to 200,000 clones, more than 90% of them present only once. Input material: blood. The receptors derive from a man aged 30-40 years in good health.

The chain is built from TRBV24-1 and TRBJ2-2; the D is unclear. This CDR3 contains 15 residues. With 6 bases removed from V and 4 bases from J, the gap between germline ends came to 14 bases. CDR1 is KGHDR, CDR2 SFDVKD, per germline. The CDR3 here is CATSLTRVGTGELFF. The CDR3 region has the DNA TGTGCCACCAGTCTGACACGGGTAGGCACCGGGGAGCTGTTTTTT.

This clone was observed a handful of times. The chain links TRBV2 to TRBJ2-7; tentatively, D is TRBD2 (6 bases). The CDR3 contains 12 residues. Between the trimmed V and J ends, which lost 4 bases and 12 bases, there was a span of 16 bases. In germline, CDR1 is SNHLY, CDR2 FYNNEI. The CDR3 DNA reads as TGTGCCAGCAGTGGCTACGGGAGAATCCGGTACTTC. It specifies CASSGYGRIRYF.

This chain joins TRBV5-1 and TRBJ1-6; 9 bases agree with TRBD1. The trim removed 4 bases at V and 7 bases at J, leaving 6 bases unmatched. CDR1 and CDR2 (germline): SGHRS, YFSETQ. The CDR3 sequence is 15 residues long. CDR3 sequence reads: CASSGGQGYNSPLHF. Written as DNA, the CDR3 is TGCGCCAGCAGCGGAGGACAGGGGTACAATTCACCCCTCCACTTT. Together with reference TRBV5-1 and TRBJ1-6, the CDR3 gives the full variable domain: KAGVTQTPRYLIKTRGQQVTLSCSPISGHRSVSWYQQTPGQGLQFLFEYFSETQRNKGNFPGRFSGRQFSNSRSEMNVSTLELGDSALYLCASSGGQGYNSPLHFGNGTRLTVT.

The chain is built from TRBV6-5 and TRBJ1-3; the D is unclear. CDR1 is MNHEY, CDR2 SVGAGI, per germline. The ends were cut back, 5 bases at V and 0 bases at J, with 11 bases in the middle. The CDR3 length is 15 residues. The CDR3 sequence is CASSLGRPSGNTIYF. The DNA for the CDR3 is TGTGCCAGCAGTCTTGGACGTCCCTCTGGAAACACCATATATTTT.

This clone was picked up one time. The J gene is TRBJ2-7, the V gene TRBV29-1; 12 bases are a match to TRBD2. Germline-derived CDR1 and CDR2 are SQVTM and ANQGSEA. The CDR3 spans 14 residues. V gave up 7 bases and J gave up 7 bases; unmatched junction bases: 11. DNA for the CDR3: TGCAGCGCTCGGACTAGCGGGAACCCTGGTGAGCAGTACTTC. Amino acids: CSARTSGNPGEQYF.

The genes are TRBV27 and TRBJ1-2; D is ambiguous. V was clipped by 6 bases and J by 2 bases, with 10 bases between them. Per the germline V gene, CDR1 is MNHEY and CDR2 is SMNVEV (reference sequence). The CDR3 covers 13 residues. As DNA, the CDR3 is TGTGCCAGCAGCCCTGACGGGAACTATGGCTACACCTTC. Translated, it gives CASSPDGNYGYTF.

This chain uses TRBV24-1 with TRBJ2-7; either TRBD1 or TRBD2 may fit D (5 bases each). The V gene's germline CDR1 is KGHDR and CDR2 SFDVKD. This CDR3 spans 11 amino acids. V was shortened by 6 bases and J by 6 bases, with 8 bases between the two germline ends. The CDR3 bases are TGTGCCACCAGTCGGGACGGCGAGCAGTACTTC. This gives the protein CATSRDGEQYF.

The J gene is TRBJ2-1, the V gene TRBV14; D is perhaps TRBD2 (5 bases). Germline V gene lookup returns CDR1 SGHDN and CDR2 FVKESK. The CDR3 has 14 amino acids. Trimming shortened V by 1 base and J by 3 bases, and 7 bases separated the two germline ends. Here the CDR3 reads CASSQAGFYNEQFF. The CDR3 DNA reads as TGTGCCAGCAGCCAAGCGGGATTCTACAATGAGCAGTTCTTC.

V gene TRBV7-2 combines with J gene TRBJ2-3; tentatively, D is TRBD1 or TRBD2 (5 bases each). Germline lookup yields CDR1 SGHTA and CDR2 FQGNSA. The length of the CDR3 is 15 residues. The V end lost 0 bases, the J end lost 2 bases, and 9 bases lay between the germline ends. CDR3 bases: TGTGCCAGCAGCTTAGCGCAGGGAGCCACAGATACGCAGTATTTT. Protein sequence: CASSLAQGATDTQYF.

This clone appeared a single time. The rearrangement uses TRBV5-1 and TRBJ1-2; no clear D gene. Germline-derived CDR1 and CDR2 are SGHRS and YFSETQ. There are 15 residues in the CDR3. The V end was cut by 0 bases, the J end by 0 bases, with 9 bases between. CDR3 in amino acids: CASSLAATTNYGYTF. In DNA, the CDR3 is TGCGCCAGCAGCTTGGCCGCCACAACTAACTATGGCTACACCTTC.

This clone was detected a few times. The chain joins TRBV4-1 to TRBJ1-6; unclear D gene. The CDR3 loop spans 12 amino acids. The V gene's germline CDR1 is MGHRA and CDR2 YSYEKL. The V and J ends lost 2 bases and 12 bases respectively, with 8 bases between them. CDR3 DNA sequence: TGCGCCAGCAGCCAATTATGGGGACCCCTCCACTTT. Its translation: CASSQLWGPLHF.

This chain links TRBV19 with TRBJ1-1, with 7 positions matching TRBD1. The CDR3 is 14 residues long. V lost 1 base, J lost 4 bases, and 3 bases stayed unmatched. Germline loops: CDR1 LNHDA, CDR2 SQIVND (reference sequence). The CDR3 is CASSIGQGITEAFF. For the CDR3, the DNA is TGTGCCAGTAGTATAGGACAGGGTATCACTGAAGCTTTCTTT.

The chain uses TRBV3-1 (or the pseudogene TRBV3-2) and TRBJ2-5, with D maybe TRBD2 (5 bases). This CDR3 spans 12 amino acids. CDR1 and CDR2 (germline): LGHDT, YNNKEL (reference sequence). The V gene lost 3 bases and the J gene lost 3 bases, with 5 bases spanning the gap. The DNA for the CDR3 is TGTGCCAGCAGCCAGCGGGAAGAGACCCAGTACTTC. It specifies CASSQREETQYF.

The CDR3 nucleotides are TGTGCCAGCAGCATTTCGGGTAGCGGGAGTGGTCCCACCGGGGAGCTGTTTTTT. This translates into CASSISGSGSGPTGELFF. This chain links TRBV6-4 with TRBJ2-2; 9 bases line up with TRBD2. J was trimmed by 4 bases and V by 6 bases; bases with no gene match: 15. The length of the CDR3 is 18 residues. Germline V CDR1 and CDR2: MRHNA, SNTAGT.

This sequence joins TRBV15 and TRBJ1-5; possible D gene TRBD1, 5 bases. This CDR3 has 14 amino acids. V was shortened by 1 base and J by 9 bases, with 13 bases between the two germline ends. Germline V lookup: CDR1 LNHNV, CDR2 YYDKDF (reference sequence). CDR3 region: CATSRGGGSWPQHF. The CDR3 DNA is TGTGCCACCAGCAGAGGGGGGGGGTCGTGGCCCCAGCATTTT.

The rearrangement uses TRBV7-3 and TRBJ2-2; 7 bases line up with TRBD1. The V and J ends lost 5 bases and 5 bases, in that order; junction bases with no gene match: 11. Per the germline V gene, CDR1 is SGHTA and CDR2 is FQGTGA. The CDR3 has 16 amino acids. In DNA form, the CDR3 reads TGTGCCAGCAGCCCTCAGACAGGGAGTGGAACCGGGGAGCTGTTTTTT. This encodes CASSPQTGSGTGELFF.

In this sample, this clone turned up once. The chain has TRBV7-2 and TRBJ1-2; perhaps TRBD1 as D (5 bases). CDR1 is SGHTA and CDR2 is FQGNSA in the germline V gene. CDR3 length: 15 amino acids. Between the trimmed V and J ends, which lost 6 bases and 0 bases, there was a span of 14 bases. The CDR3 DNA follows: TGTGCCAGCAGACGACAAGGGGAAGCTAACTATGGCTACACCTTC. It is translated as CASRRQGEANYGYTF.

The chain carries TRBV6-6 and TRBJ1-2; the D gene is possibly TRBD1 (6 bases). There are 14 residues in the CDR3. Germline V gives CDR1 MNHNY, CDR2 SVGAGI (reference sequence). The V end lost 2 bases, the J end lost 4 bases, and 11 bases lay between the germline ends. Here the CDR3 reads CASSYTPTGYGYTF. CDR3 DNA: TGTGCCAGCAGTTACACCCCGACAGGCTATGGCTACACCTTC.

V and J are TRBV19 and TRBJ1-1; 8 bases are a match to TRBD1. V lost 4 bases and J lost 2; bases outside the gene matches: 3. The length of the CDR3 is 14 residues. Looked up from germline, CDR1 is LNHDA and CDR2 is SQIVND (reference sequence). The CDR3 loop is CASSRDRGNTEAFF. CDR3 coding DNA: TGTGCCAGTAGTAGAGACAGGGGCAACACTGAAGCTTTCTTT.

The rearrangement uses TRBV4-1 and TRBJ2-1; 9 nucleotides match TRBD2. Looked up from germline, CDR1 is MGHRA and CDR2 is YSYEKL. Trimming cost V 0 bases and J 0 bases; bases outside gene matches: 0. CDR3 length: 16 amino acids. In nucleotides, the CDR3 is TGCGCCAGCAGCCAAGATAGCGGGAGCTCCTACAATGAGCAGTTCTTC. Residues: CASSQDSGSSYNEQFF.

The CDR3 nucleotides are TGTGCCAGCAGCCGGACGAAAGACGAGACCCAGTACTTC. The encoded protein is CASSRTKDETQYF. The chain combines TRBV3-1 (or the pseudogene TRBV3-2) with TRBJ2-5, with no clear D. This CDR3 has 13 amino acids. Germline CDR1 is LGHDT and CDR2 is YNNKEL (reference sequence). V was pared by 4 bases and J by 5 bases, with 11 bases between.

The chain combines TRBV7-9 with TRBJ1-1; D gene ambiguous. The CDR3 has 13 residues. Trimming took off 6 bases at V and 1 base at J, with 9 bases between the two ends. The germline CDR1 and CDR2 sequences are SEHNR and FQNEAQ (reference sequence). CDR3 DNA sequence: TGTGCCAGCAGTTTCGTGGAGAACACTGAAGCTTTCTTT. Protein sequence: CASSFVENTEAFF.

The V and J genes are TRBV4-1 and TRBJ1-5; D is unresolved. The CDR3 runs 15 residues. V was trimmed by 1 base and J by 1 base, leaving 8 bases between them. The germline V gene encodes CDR1 MGHRA and CDR2 YSYEKL. The CDR3 DNA sequence: TGCGCCAGCAGCCAAGGCGTGGGGAGCAATCAGCCCCAGCATTTT. Translating gives CASSQGVGSNQPQHF.

The CDR3 DNA reads TGTGCCAGCAGCTTGTTACTAGCGGAGTCCTACGAGCAGTACTTC. Protein: CASSLLLAESYEQYF. The chain carries TRBV5-4 and TRBJ2-7, with 8 positions matching TRBD2. The CDR3 sequence is 15 residues long. With 1 base clipped from V and 1 base from J, the junction kept 4 bases outside the gene matches. Germline CDR1 is SGHNT and CDR2 is YYREEE (reference sequence).